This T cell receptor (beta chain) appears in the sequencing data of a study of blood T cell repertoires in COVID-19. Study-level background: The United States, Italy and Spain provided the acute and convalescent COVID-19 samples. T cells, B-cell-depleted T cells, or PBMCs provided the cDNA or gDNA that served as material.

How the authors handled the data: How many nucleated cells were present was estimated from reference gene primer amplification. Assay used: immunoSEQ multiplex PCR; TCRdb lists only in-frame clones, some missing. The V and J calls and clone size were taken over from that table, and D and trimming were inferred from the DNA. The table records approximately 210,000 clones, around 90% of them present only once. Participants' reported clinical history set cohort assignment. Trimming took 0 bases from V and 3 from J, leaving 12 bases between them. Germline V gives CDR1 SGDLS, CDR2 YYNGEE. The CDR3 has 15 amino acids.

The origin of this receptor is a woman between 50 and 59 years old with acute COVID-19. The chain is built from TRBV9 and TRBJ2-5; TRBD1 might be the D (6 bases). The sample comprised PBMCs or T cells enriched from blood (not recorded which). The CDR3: CASSVAGGREETQYF. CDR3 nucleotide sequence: TGTGCCAGCAGCGTAGCTGGGGGCAGGGAAGAGACCCAGTACTTC.